The source of this T cell receptor (beta chain) is a study of blood T cell repertoires in COVID-19. Study-wide context: Some COVID-19 samples were acute and others convalescent; all came from the United States, Italy and Spain. In each case, the material was cDNA or gDNA derived from T cells, B-cell-depleted T cells, or PBMCs.

In the source study's methods: Nucleated cell number was recorded as an estimate derived from reference gene primer amplification. Profiled with immunoSEQ multiplex PCR; TCRdb holds only in-frame clones, not every one. Clone size and the V and J calls come from that table; the DNA yielded D and trimming. The sample yields some 490,000 clones, 75% to 90% seen once. This CDR3 spans 14 amino acids. With 6 bases clipped from V and 10 bases from J, the junction kept 10 bases outside the gene matches. Per the germline V gene, CDR1 is SGHTA and CDR2 is FQGNSA. This clone showed up just once. This clonotype was sampled from a human donor in a cohort sampled during active COVID-19. Sequencing used peripheral blood. The rearrangement links TRBV7-2 to TRBJ1-4; 8 positions match TRBD1. This chain's CDR3 is CASSSDRGLGKLFF. In DNA form, the CDR3 reads TGTGCCAGCAGTTCCGACAGGGGCCTGGGAAAACTGTTTTTT.